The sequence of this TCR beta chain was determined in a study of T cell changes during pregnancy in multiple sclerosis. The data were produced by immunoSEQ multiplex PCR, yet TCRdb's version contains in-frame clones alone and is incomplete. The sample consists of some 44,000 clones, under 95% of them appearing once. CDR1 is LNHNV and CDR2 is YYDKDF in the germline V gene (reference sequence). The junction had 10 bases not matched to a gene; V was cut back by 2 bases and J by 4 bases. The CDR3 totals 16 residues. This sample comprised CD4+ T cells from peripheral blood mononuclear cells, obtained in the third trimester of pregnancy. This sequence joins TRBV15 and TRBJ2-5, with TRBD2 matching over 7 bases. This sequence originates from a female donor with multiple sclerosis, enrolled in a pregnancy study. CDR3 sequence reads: CATSRLEGLQRETQYF. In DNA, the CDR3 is TGTGCCACCAGCAGACTGGAGGGACTACAAAGAGAGACCCAGTACTTC.